The subject of this entry is one T cell receptor (beta chain). The antigen is undetermined. A read error may produce the germline difference seen at one junction end. The data originate from a study of blood T cells in healthy people across ages. Findings and caveats of the study: PBMCs were not sorted, which prevented a conclusive comparison of naive versus antigen-experienced cells. Diversity was estimated from one million T cells, and these estimates were considered underestimates.

This CDR3 comprises 13 residues. Every sample yielded at least 6.5 million isolated PBMCs. A second roughly 7 to 11 cycle PCR used barcoded and J-beta primers. TCRdb passed the 5' RACE reads through MiXCR, listing each CDR3 protein once. This repertoire shows fewer than 2,000,000 distinct CDR3 sequences, about 35% found once; its top ten account for around 11%. The sequencing input was blood. This clonotype originated in a woman aged 25 to 39 in good health. The chain has TRBV12-3 or TRBV12-4 and TRBJ1-2, with TRBD1 matching over 7 bases. The CDR3 loop reads CASGLTGNYGYTF. The CDR3, as DNA: TGTGCCAGCGGTTTGACAGGGAACTATGGCTACACCTTC.